Presented here are 12 T cell receptor beta chains from one specimen sequenced in a study of CD8+CD57+ T cells in acquired aplastic anemia. By flow cytometry, patients selected for sequencing had shown an expansion of CD8+CD57+ cells. TCR beta VDJ and CDR3 profiling used genomic DNA as template. TCRdb used MiXCR to reprocess the reads, holding one entry per CDR3 protein. The sample records over 150,000 distinct CDR3 sequences, less than 60% being singletons. Specimen: sorted CD4+, CD8+, or CD8+CD57+ T cells (not recorded which) from PBMCs. These receptors were taken from a human donor with aplastic anemia.

Points on this clonotype: The missing conserved phenylalanine or tryptophan at the end of this CDR3 makes a read error likely. The CDR3 reads CASSPSRDRSTDTQYL. The CDR3 region has the DNA TGTGCCAGCAGCCCCTCCCGGGACAGGAGCACAGATACGCAGTATCTT. The chain carries TRBV11-2 and TRBJ2-3; the match to TRBD1 covers 8 bases. V lost 5 bases and J lost 0; bases outside the gene matches: 7. The CDR3 extends over 16 amino acids. The V gene's germline CDR1 is SGHAT and CDR2 FQNNGV.

This chain joins TRBV25-1 and TRBJ2-1; D tentatively fits TRBD1 or TRBD2 (5 bases each). The V end was cut by 8 bases, the J end by 2 bases, with 13 bases between. The germline V gene has CDR1 MGHDK and CDR2 SYGVNS. There are 14 residues in the CDR3. CDR3 loop: CASLMGTAYNEQFF. CDR3 in DNA: TGTGCCAGCCTCATGGGGACGGCCTACAATGAGCAGTTCTTC.

V usage is TRBV5-1 and J usage is TRBJ2-2, with 10 bases matching TRBD2. The germline gives CDR1 SGHRS, CDR2 YFSETQ. This CDR3 comprises 16 residues. After removal of 1 base from V and 3 bases from J, the junction contained 3 bases not matched to a gene. For the CDR3, the DNA is TGCGCCAGCAGCTTGACTAGCGGGATTTACACCGGGGAGCTGTTTTTT. This encodes CASSLTSGIYTGELFF.

The chain has TRBV30 and TRBJ2-3; 7 bases line up with TRBD2. V lost 2 bases to trimming and J lost 2 bases; unmatched junction nucleotides: 13. CDR1 and CDR2 (germline): GTSNPN, SVGIG (reference sequence). This CDR3 is 17 amino acids long. For the CDR3, the DNA is TGTGCCTGGAGTTTCGGCGGGAGCAGGCTAATCACAGATACGCAGTATTTT. It yields the protein CAWSFGGSRLITDTQYF.

The CDR3: CATSVKAAGVQETQYF. CDR3 nucleotides: TGTGCCACCAGCGTAAAGGCGGCAGGGGTACAAGAGACCCAGTACTTC. The J gene is TRBJ2-5, the V gene TRBV15; D possibly corresponds to TRBD1 (6 bases). The CDR3 consists of 16 residues. Per germline, CDR1 LNHNV and CDR2 YYDKDF (reference sequence). The germline V and J ends were trimmed by 5 bases and 2 bases, with 18 bases remaining between them.

There are many counts of this clonotype. V and J are TRBV6-5 and TRBJ2-5; TRBD2 matches at 8 bases. Trimming took 2 bases from V and 8 from J; bases not matched to a gene: 10. The length of the CDR3 is 15 residues. Germline loops: CDR1 MNHEY, CDR2 SVGAGI. DNA for the CDR3: TGTGCCAGCAGTTACGTAGGTAGCGGGAAAGGAACCCAGTACTTC. Protein sequence: CASSYVGSGKGTQYF.

The chain recombines TRBV7-3 with TRBJ2-1; the D gene is possibly TRBD2 (6 bases). This CDR3 spans 15 amino acids. V gave up 4 bases and J gave up 7 bases, with 17 bases separating them. Looked up from germline, CDR1 is SGHTA and CDR2 is FQGTGA. The CDR3, as DNA: TGTGCCAGCAGCTCACCGGACTACCCGGAAAATGAGCAGTTCTTC. This encodes CASSSPDYPENEQFF.

The rearrangement joins TRBV7-3 to TRBJ2-5, with a weak D call TRBD2 (7 bases). Germline values: CDR1 SGHTA, CDR2 FQGTGA. This CDR3 is 14 amino acids long. CDR3: CAGPRGGLGETQYF. CDR3 bases: TGTGCTGGGCCGCGCGGGGGCTTAGGGGAGACCCAGTACTTC. The entire variable domain, with the rest obtained from reference TRBV7-3 and TRBJ2-5, is as follows: GAGVSQTPSNKVTEKGKYVELRCDPISGHTALYWYRQSLGQGPEFLIYFQGTGAADDSGLPNDRFFAVRPEGSVSTLKIQRTERGDSAVYLCAGPRGGLGETQYFGPGTRLLVL.

Worth noting for this clonotype: A read error is possible here, since a much larger clone lies one base away. The J gene is TRBJ2-1, the V gene TRBV5-6; D not resolved. The ends were cut back, 4 bases at V and 7 bases at J, with 18 bases in the middle. The CDR3 runs 15 residues. CDR1 is SGHDT and CDR2 is YYEEEE in the germline V gene. CDR3 amino acids: CASSVAQRLGNEQFF. CDR3 sequence (DNA): TGTGCCAGCAGCGTAGCACAGCGTCTTGGGAATGAGCAGTTCTTC.

The chain links TRBV2 to TRBJ2-2; D gene unclear. This CDR3 region has 14 residues. Germline V gives CDR1 SNHLY, CDR2 FYNNEI. V was cut by 6 bases and J by 4 bases, with 12 bases left in between. This CDR3 reads CASSVGGLTGELFF. The CDR3 region has the DNA TGTGCCAGCAGCGTAGGCGGCCTCACCGGGGAGCTGTTTTTT.

The gene calls are TRBV7-9 and TRBJ1-1; D call uncertain. The length of the CDR3 is 12 residues. Germline V gene data show CDR1 as SEHNR and CDR2 as FQNEAQ (reference sequence). V dropped 1 base and J dropped 11 bases, with 11 bases sitting between them. CDR3 nucleotide sequence: TGTGCCAGCAGCTTAGGAGATGGAGGGGCTTTCTTT. This codes for CASSLGDGGAFF.

This clonotype was seen at least ten times. The rearrangement joins TRBV11-2 to TRBJ2-2, with D possibly matching TRBD2 (6 bases). V was pared by 5 bases and J by 2 bases, with 21 bases between. CDR1 and CDR2 from the germline V gene are SGHAT and FQNNGV. CDR3 length: 18 residues. CDR3 amino acids: CASSLKGRGTANTGELFF. The CDR3 DNA sequence: TGTGCCAGCAGCCTGAAGGGGCGGGGAACTGCAAACACCGGGGAGCTGTTTTTT.